This T cell receptor (beta chain) is drawn from a study of cytotoxic CD8 clonotypes in ibrutinib-treated CLL. Sequencing sought depths of 1 in 200,000 to 1 in 1 million T cells. Method: immunoSEQ multiplex PCR; TCRdb's copy keeps in-frame clones and lacks some. The sample contains roughly 170,000 clones, under 85% of which appear only once. Findings and limits, study-wide: Clonality grew at ibrutinib response; at progression, it decreased back toward baseline. Baseline levels of clonality went above those of age-matched healthy donors and moved with circulating CD8+ T-cell counts. Public clonotypes proved infrequent, and on treatment they shrank or remained steady.

About this clone: Its antigen is unknown.

The CDR3 covers 14 residues. The V and J ends lost 4 bases and 4 bases respectively, with 12 bases between them. Germline values: CDR1 SGHRS, CDR2 YFSETQ. The receptor comes from a human donor with chronic lymphocytic leukemia. The gene calls are TRBV5-1 and TRBJ2-1; D is possibly TRBD1 or TRBD2 (5 bases each). The starting material was PBMCs, obtained after 24 months of ibrutinib treatment. CDR3: CASSPRDPYNEQFF. The CDR3 DNA follows: TGCGCCAGCAGCCCCCGGGACCCGTACAATGAGCAGTTCTTC.